These 11 T cell receptor beta chains were all obtained from the same sample, sequenced in a study of T cells in narcolepsy. Generated by immunoSEQ multiplex PCR, the TCRdb table keeps only in-frame clones and is missing some. The sample has about 20,000 clones; roughly four fifths are singletons. Sequencing input: memory (CD45RA-) CD4+ T cells from blood. The receptors were sampled from a human donor in good health.

The chain has TRBV10-3 and TRBJ2-3; perhaps D is TRBD1 or TRBD2 (5 bases each). Germline CDR1 reads ENHRY; CDR2 reads SYGVKD. V dropped 0 bases and J dropped 0 bases, with 13 bases sitting between them. This CDR3 region has 17 residues. The CDR3 reads CAISESGVITSTDTQYF. CDR3 nucleotides: TGTGCCATCAGTGAGTCGGGGGTGATTACTAGCACAGATACGCAGTATTTT.

The V gene is TRBV5-8, the J gene TRBJ2-2, with 8 bases that match TRBD1. The CDR3 is 16 amino acids. V lost 3 bases, J lost 1 base, and 5 bases stayed unmatched. Germline V gives CDR1 SGHTS, CDR2 YDEGEE. Here the CDR3 reads CASSSTGTGNTGELFF. The CDR3 DNA is TGTGCCAGCAGCTCTACCGGGACAGGGAACACCGGGGAGCTGTTTTTT.

The CDR3 DNA sequence: TGTGCCAGCAGCGTAGTTAGCGGGGGGGCCCAAGAGACCCAGTACTTC. It specifies CASSVVSGGAQETQYF. The J gene is TRBJ2-5, the V gene TRBV9; 11 nucleotides align to TRBD2. The CDR3 totals 16 residues. Germline CDR1 and CDR2: SGDLS and YYNGEE. The V segment lost 0 bases and the J segment 1 base; nucleotides outside the gene matches: 2. Together with reference TRBV9 and TRBJ2-5, the CDR3 gives the full variable domain: DSGVTQTPKHLITATGQRVTLRCSPRSGDLSVYWYQQSLDQGLQFLIQYYNGEERAKGNILERFSAQQFPDLHSELNLSSLELGDSALYFCASSVVSGGAQETQYFGPGTRLLVL.

Here the CDR3 reads CASSQQGLNTEAFF. The CDR3 DNA follows: TGTGCCAGCAGCCAACAGGGGTTGAACACTGAAGCTTTCTTT. The rearrangement uses TRBV11-3 and TRBJ1-1; 7 bases are shared with TRBD1. The germline gives CDR1 SGHNT, CDR2 YENEEA. The CDR3 is 14 amino acids. With 5 bases clipped from V and 0 bases from J, the junction kept 3 bases outside the gene matches.

The chain is built from TRBV5-5 and TRBJ2-2; D may correspond to TRBD1 or TRBD2 (5 bases each). V was cut by 3 bases and J by 8 bases, with 14 bases left in between. The CDR3 has 14 amino acids. The germline V gene has CDR1 SGHKS and CDR2 YYEKEE (reference sequence). This chain's CDR3 is CASSSGTVVGELFF. CDR3 in DNA: TGTGCCAGCAGCTCAGGGACGGTAGTGGGGGAGCTGTTTTTT.

The chain couples TRBV2 to TRBJ1-3; no clear D. Germline CDR1 reads SNHLY; CDR2 reads FYNNEI. The CDR3 is 12 residues long. V shed 4 bases and J shed 2 bases, with 3 bases lying between them. CDR3 bases: TGTGCCAGCAGTGCCACTGGAAACACCATATATTTT. This sequence encodes CASSATGNTIYF.

The chain joins TRBV5-5 to TRBJ2-5; tentatively, D is TRBD1 or TRBD2 (5 bases each). The DNA end is more similar to TRBJ2-7, so the J call may be wrong. The CDR3 runs 14 residues. In germline, CDR1 is SGHKS, CDR2 YYEKEE (reference sequence). The CDR3 loop reads CASSLVGRSYEQYF. The CDR3, as DNA: TGTGCCAGCAGCTTGGTGGGACGGTCCTACGAGCAGTACTTC.

Regarding this clone: The junction departs from germline at one end; a sequencing error may be responsible. This chain joins TRBV6-1 and TRBJ2-4; TRBD2 is a possible D gene (7 bases). This CDR3 contains 12 residues. CDR1 and CDR2 (germline): MNHNS, SASEGT. CDR3 bases: TGTGCCAGCGGAGACGACCGGGGGCCCGGGGGGTTC. The encoded protein is CASGDDRGPGGF.

This chain joins TRBV27 and TRBJ2-3; TRBD1 matches 7 bases. CDR1 is MNHEY, CDR2 SMNVEV, per germline (reference sequence). The CDR3 runs to 16 residues. The ends lost 7 bases at V and 2 bases at J; junction bases unmatched: 12. CDR3 sequence (DNA): TGTGCCAGCAAAAGGACAGGTCGATACCACACAGATACGCAGTATTTT. Translation gives CASKRTGRYHTDTQYF.

The chain carries TRBV10-3 and TRBJ1-4, with TRBD1 as a possible D gene (5 bases). This CDR3 contains 11 residues. The V end lost 4 bases, the J end lost 11 bases, and 8 bases lay between the germline ends. Per the germline V gene, CDR1 is ENHRY and CDR2 is SYGVKD. The CDR3 bases are TGTGCCATCAGTGGGGGGGATAAACTGTTTTTT. It is translated as CAISGGDKLFF.

The rearrangement uses TRBV2 and TRBJ2-3; 12 bases fit TRBD2. The CDR3 covers 15 residues. The germline V gene has CDR1 SNHLY and CDR2 FYNNEI. The junction had 7 bases not matched to a gene; V was cut back by 6 bases and J by 6 bases. CDR3 protein: CASRLLAGGRDTQYF. The CDR3 nucleotides are TGTGCCAGCAGGCTACTAGCGGGGGGCCGGGATACGCAGTATTTT.